This T cell receptor beta chain emerged from a study of blood T cells in healthy people across ages. This clonotype has a handful of counts. Primed by a sample-barcoded 5' primer and a J-beta primer mix, a second PCR proceeded for about 7 to 12 cycles. A template-switch adaptor with 12 random nucleotides tagged each cDNA molecule. TCRdb recomputed calls from the 5' RACE reads with MiXCR, one row per CDR3 protein. The data show approximately 1,700,000 distinct CDR3 sequences, roughly two fifths seen once. Germline CDR1 SQVTM, CDR2 ANQGSEA. V gave up 3 bases and J gave up 2 bases, with 13 bases separating them. The CDR3 has 14 residues.

The clonotype was recovered from a human donor in good health. The V gene is TRBV29-1, the J gene TRBJ1-2, with no clear D. Specimen: blood. CDR3 DNA sequence: TGCAGCGTTGATAATTTGTTCTCGAACTATGGCTACACCTTC. This gives the protein CSVDNLFSNYGYTF.